Each of the 4 T cell receptor beta chains below was sequenced from the same sample in a study of control samples from healthy donors and cancer patients. TCRdb's table, derived via immunoSEQ multiplex PCR, lists solely in-frame clones and lacks some. The sample includes 90,000 to 100,000 clones, around three quarters seen only once; the top ten take roughly a tenth. Sequences were obtained from blood. The receptor source for this set is a woman aged 25-40 years in good health.

The rearrangement links TRBV12-5 to TRBJ1-5; no firm D call. The V end was cut by 2 bases, the J end by 1 base, with 9 bases between. This CDR3 has 15 residues. Looked up from germline, CDR1 is LGHNT and CDR2 is FRNRAP. CDR3 bases: TGTGCTAGTGGTTTGCCAGGAGCGAGCAATCAGCCCCAGCATTTT. The encoded protein is CASGLPGASNQPQHF.

The V and J genes are TRBV27 and TRBJ2-5, with TRBD2 matching over 10 bases. This CDR3 has 15 residues. With V trimmed by 3 bases and J by 5 bases, 6 bases remained unmatched. Germline values: CDR1 MNHEY, CDR2 SMNVEV (reference sequence). The CDR3 spells CASSFTAGGSETQYF. CDR3 in DNA: TGTGCCAGCAGTTTCACAGCGGGGGGGTCGGAGACCCAGTACTTC.

The V call is TRBV5-1, the J call TRBJ1-3; D gene uncertain. Germline V gene data show CDR1 as SGHRS and CDR2 as YFSETQ. The germline V and J ends were trimmed by 0 bases and 2 bases, with 6 bases remaining between them. This CDR3 contains 14 residues. This CDR3 reads CASSLGTAGNTIYF. DNA of the CDR3: TGCGCCAGCAGCTTGGGGACGGCTGGAAACACCATATATTTT.

This chain joins TRBV6-4 and TRBJ2-6; D uncertain. Trimming stripped 2 bases from V and 0 bases from J, with 2 bases between. Germline-derived CDR1 and CDR2 are MRHNA and SNTAGT. The CDR3 is 14 amino acids. CDR3 DNA sequence: TGTGCCAGCAGTGACAACTCTGGGGCCAACGTCCTGACTTTC. This sequence encodes CASSDNSGANVLTF.